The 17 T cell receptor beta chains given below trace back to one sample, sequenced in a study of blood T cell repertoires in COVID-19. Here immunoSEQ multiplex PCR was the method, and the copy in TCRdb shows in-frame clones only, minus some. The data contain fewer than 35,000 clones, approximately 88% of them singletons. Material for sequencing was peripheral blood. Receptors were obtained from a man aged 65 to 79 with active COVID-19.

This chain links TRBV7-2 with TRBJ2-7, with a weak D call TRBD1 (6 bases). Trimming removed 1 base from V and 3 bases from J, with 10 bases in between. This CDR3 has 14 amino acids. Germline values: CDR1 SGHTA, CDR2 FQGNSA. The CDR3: CASSLVVGGYEQYF. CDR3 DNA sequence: TGTGCCAGCAGCTTAGTCGTAGGGGGCTACGAGCAGTACTTC. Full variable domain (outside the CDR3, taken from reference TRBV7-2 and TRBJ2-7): GAGVSQSPSNKVTEKGKDVELRCDPISGHTALYWYRQSLGQGLEFLIYFQGNSAPDKSGLPSDRFSAERTGGSVSTLTIQRTQQEDSAVYLCASSLVVGGYEQYFGPGTRLTVT.

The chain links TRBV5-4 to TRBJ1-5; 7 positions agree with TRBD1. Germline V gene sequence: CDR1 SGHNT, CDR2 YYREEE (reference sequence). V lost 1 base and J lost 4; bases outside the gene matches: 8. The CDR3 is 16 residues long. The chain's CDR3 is CASSLQGGGSNQPQHF. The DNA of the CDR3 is TGTGCCAGCAGCTTGCAGGGGGGCGGGTCAAATCAGCCCCAGCATTTT.

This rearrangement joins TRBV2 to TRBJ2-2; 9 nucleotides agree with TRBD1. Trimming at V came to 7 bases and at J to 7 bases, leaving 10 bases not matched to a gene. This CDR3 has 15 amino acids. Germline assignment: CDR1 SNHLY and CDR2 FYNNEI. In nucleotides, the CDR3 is TGTGCCAGCAAACGAACAGGGGGCGGGGACGGGGAGCTGTTTTTT. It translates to CASKRTGGGDGELFF. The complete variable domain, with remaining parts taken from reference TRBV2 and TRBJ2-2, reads EPEVTQTPSHQVTQMGQEVILRCVPISNHLYFYWYRQILGQKVEFLVSFYNNEISEKSEIFDDQFSVERPDGSNFTLKIRSTKLEDSAMYFCASKRTGGGDGELFFGEGSRLTVL.

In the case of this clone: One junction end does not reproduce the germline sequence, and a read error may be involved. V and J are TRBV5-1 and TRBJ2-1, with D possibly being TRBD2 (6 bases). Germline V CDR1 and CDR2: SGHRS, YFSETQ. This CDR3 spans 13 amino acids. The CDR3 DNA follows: TGCGCCAGCACCCTAGGGAGGTACAATGAACAGTTCTTC. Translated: CASTLGRYNEQFF.

CDR3 region: CASSVTGPEQYF. CDR3 DNA sequence: TGTGCCAGCAGCGTGACAGGGCCCGAGCAGTACTTC. The genes are TRBV11-2 and TRBJ2-7, with 7 bases that match TRBD1. CDR1 and CDR2 from the germline V gene are SGHAT and FQNNGV. V lost 5 bases and J lost 6; bases outside the gene matches: 4. The CDR3 totals 12 residues.

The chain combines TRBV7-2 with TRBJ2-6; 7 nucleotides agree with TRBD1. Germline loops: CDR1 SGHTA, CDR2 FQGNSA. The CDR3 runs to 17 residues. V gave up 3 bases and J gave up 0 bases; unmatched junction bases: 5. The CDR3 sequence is CASSFTGVFSGANVLTF. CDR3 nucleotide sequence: TGTGCCAGCAGCTTCACAGGGGTCTTCTCTGGGGCCAACGTCCTGACTTTC.

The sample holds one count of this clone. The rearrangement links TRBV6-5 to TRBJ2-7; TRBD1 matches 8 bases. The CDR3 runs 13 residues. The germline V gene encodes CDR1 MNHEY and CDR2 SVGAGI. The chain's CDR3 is CATLTGARYEQYF. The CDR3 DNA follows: TGTGCGACCCTGACAGGGGCTCGTTACGAGCAGTACTTC.

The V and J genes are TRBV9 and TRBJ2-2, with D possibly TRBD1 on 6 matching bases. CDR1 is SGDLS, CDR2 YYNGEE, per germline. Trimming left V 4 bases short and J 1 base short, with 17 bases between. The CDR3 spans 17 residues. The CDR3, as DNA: TGTGCCAGCAGCTCTCACCTACAGGGCGGGAACACCGGGGAGCTGTTTTTT. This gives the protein CASSSHLQGGNTGELFF.

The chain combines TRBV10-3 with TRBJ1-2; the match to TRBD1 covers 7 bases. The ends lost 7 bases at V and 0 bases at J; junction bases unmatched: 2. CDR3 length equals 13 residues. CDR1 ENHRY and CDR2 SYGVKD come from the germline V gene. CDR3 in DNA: TGTGCCATCAACAGGGGCGCTAACTATGGCTACACCTTC. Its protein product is CAINRGANYGYTF.

Written as DNA, the CDR3 is TGTGCCTGGACAACTACAGGGGGCGCCTACACTGAAGCTTTCTTT. Residues: CAWTTTGGAYTEAFF. The rearrangement links TRBV30 to TRBJ1-1; TRBD1 agrees at 9 bases. The CDR3 is made up of 15 amino acids. V lost 4 bases and J lost 3; bases outside the gene matches: 9. Germline V CDR1 and CDR2: GTSNPN, SVGIG (reference sequence).

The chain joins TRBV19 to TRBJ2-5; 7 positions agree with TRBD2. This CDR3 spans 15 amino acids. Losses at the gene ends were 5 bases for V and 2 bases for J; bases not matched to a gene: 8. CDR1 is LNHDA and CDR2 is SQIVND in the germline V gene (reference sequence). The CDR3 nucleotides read TGTGCCAGTAGTGGGTTTCAGCGGGGACAAGAGACCCAGTACTTC. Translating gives CASSGFQRGQETQYF.

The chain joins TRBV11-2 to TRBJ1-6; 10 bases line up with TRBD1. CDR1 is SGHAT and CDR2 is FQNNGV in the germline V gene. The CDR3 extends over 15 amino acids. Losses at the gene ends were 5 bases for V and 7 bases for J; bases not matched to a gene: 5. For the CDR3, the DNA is TGTGCCAGCAGCCCGACAGGGGGCCACAATTCACCCCTCCACTTT. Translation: CASSPTGGHNSPLHF.

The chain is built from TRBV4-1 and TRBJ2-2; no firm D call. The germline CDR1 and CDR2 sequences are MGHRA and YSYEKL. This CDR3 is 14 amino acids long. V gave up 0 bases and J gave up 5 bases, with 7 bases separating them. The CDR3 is CASSQDGRTGELFF. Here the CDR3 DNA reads TGCGCCAGCAGCCAAGATGGTAGAACCGGGGAGCTGTTTTTT.

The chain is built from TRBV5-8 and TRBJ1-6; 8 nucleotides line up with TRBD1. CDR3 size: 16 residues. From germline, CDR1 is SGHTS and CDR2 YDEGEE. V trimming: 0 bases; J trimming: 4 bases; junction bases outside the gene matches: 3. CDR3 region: CASSLGRQGYNSPLHF. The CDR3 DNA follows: TGTGCCAGCAGCTTGGGGCGACAGGGGTATAATTCACCCCTCCACTTT.

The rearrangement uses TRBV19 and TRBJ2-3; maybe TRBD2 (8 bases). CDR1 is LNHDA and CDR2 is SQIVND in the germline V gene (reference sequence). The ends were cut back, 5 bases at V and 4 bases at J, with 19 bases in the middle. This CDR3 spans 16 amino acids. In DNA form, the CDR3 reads TGTGCCAGTAGTCCCGACCGGGGGGGACAGTCAGATACGCAGTATTTT. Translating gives CASSPDRGGQSDTQYF.

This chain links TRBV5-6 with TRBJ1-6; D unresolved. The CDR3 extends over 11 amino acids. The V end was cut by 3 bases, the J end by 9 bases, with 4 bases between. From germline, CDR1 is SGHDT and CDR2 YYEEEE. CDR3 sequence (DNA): TGTGCCAGCAGCTCGGGTTCACCCCTCCACTTT. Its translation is CASSSGSPLHF. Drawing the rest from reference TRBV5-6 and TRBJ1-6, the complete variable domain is DAGVTQSPTHLIKTRGQQVTLRCSPKSGHDTVSWYQQALGQGPQFIFQYYEEEERQRGNFPDRFSGHQFPNYSSELNVNALLLGDSALYLCASSSGSPLHFGNGTRLTVT.

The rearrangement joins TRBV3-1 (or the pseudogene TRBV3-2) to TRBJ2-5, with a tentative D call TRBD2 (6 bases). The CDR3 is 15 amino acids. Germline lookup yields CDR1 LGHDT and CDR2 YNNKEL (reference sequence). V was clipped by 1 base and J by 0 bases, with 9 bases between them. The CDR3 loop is CASSQGGTYQETQYF. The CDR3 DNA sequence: TGTGCCAGCAGCCAAGGGGGGACTTACCAAGAGACCCAGTACTTC.